This T cell receptor beta chain was sequenced for a study of blood T cell repertoires in COVID-19 (dated by TCRdb to the early 2020s). Background on the whole study: Samples from collaborators originated in the United States, Italy and Spain and spanned both the acute and convalescent phases of COVID-19. The material from the prospective study consisted of cDNA or gDNA derived from T cells, B-cell-depleted T cells, or PBMCs. Deeply sampled blood TCRbeta repertoires from subjects exposed to, actively infected with, or recovered from COVID-19 were included in the dataset. A freely available public database, intended as a resource for researchers studying the immune response to SARS-CoV-2, is where the repertoires were released. The samples were drawn from two sources: the first 160 participants of the ongoing ImmuneRACE study, and 1,000 to 1,500 subjects contributed by 6 global collaborators. A de-identified subject ID, COVID-19 status, age in years and sex were almost always included in the sample metadata. Where HLA class I and class II types were available, the types were taken from metadata supplied by the sample provider, not from assay-based typing. The full study reports these points: How much clinical and demographic metadata was included differed by source and by participant, and the metadata was provided uncurated.

Enrolling through a virtual design, the prospective study's participants ranged in age from roughly 18 to 90 years and lived across some 22 United States geographic areas. Cohort assignment in the prospective study relied on participant-reported clinical history from a screening survey and a study questionnaire. ImmuneRACE Cohort 3 recovered participants were defined by two consecutive negative NP/OP PCR tests, healthcare professional clearance, or symptom resolution. Mobile phlebotomists in the prospective study collected whole blood, serum and a nasopharyngeal or oropharyngeal swab from every participant. Prospective study participants could optionally give additional blood draws and questionnaires over an approximately two-month period. Blood samples from the prospective study were shipped frozen or at room temperature prior to DNA extraction. Of note for this clone: What antigen it recognizes has not been identified. No clone much larger than this one lies a single base away; base qualities are absent.

The immunoSEQ Assay, a bias-controlled multiplex PCR, was used to amplify TCRbeta CDR3 regions from genomic DNA. Regarding the original processing steps: The number of nucleated cells in each sample was estimated from the amplification of reference gene primers within the assay. Sequence reads were collapsed and filtered to measure the absolute abundance of every unique TCRbeta CDR3 rearrangement. For each sample, productive Simpson clonality was calculated as the square root of Simpson's diversity index across productive rearrangements. TCRdb took over this immuneACCESS table, retaining in-frame rearrangements with V and J assigned. Such tables are incomplete; in checked studies, under half of the missing clones stem from an unresolved V gene, and the remainder is unexplained. That table is the source of V, J and clone size, and D and trimming were worked out from the DNA. For this sample there are around 280,000 clones; 87% appear just once. The ten biggest clones cover 6% to 7% of the sample.

The material sequenced was PBMCs or T cells enriched from blood (not recorded which). This receptor was identified in a woman between 40 and 50 years old who had recovered from COVID-19.

The CDR3 corresponds to CATSPGGLAPGELFF. The DNA reads as follows: TGTGCCACCAGCCCGGGGGGACTAGCGCCCGGGGAGCTGTTTTTT. Rearrangement joined TRBV15 to TRBJ2-2; a stretch of 10 junction bases matches TRBD2. The CDR3 runs 15 amino acids, cysteine and phenylalanine included. Left in the record is the CDR3 DNA by itself, 45 bases read in frame from the first base. The germline V gene (reference sequence) sets CDR1 to LNHNV and CDR2 to YYDKDF. After removal of 5 bases from V and 6 bases from J, the junction retains 6 bases not matched to a gene.